This T cell receptor (beta chain) is from a study of control samples from healthy donors and cancer patients. The table came from immunoSEQ multiplex PCR; TCRdb's copy has only in-frame clones and leaves some out. The data show roughly 150,000 clones, with around 88% seen just once and about 1.7% held by the top ten. This clone is a singleton in its sample. CDR1 is SGHVS and CDR2 is FQNEAQ in the germline V gene. This CDR3 spans 17 amino acids. The V segment lost 2 bases and the J segment 3 bases; nucleotides outside the gene matches: 11. The chain recombines TRBV7-8 with TRBJ1-1, with 8 bases lining up with TRBD1. The sequence came from a man aged 18 to 29 in good health. The sample taken for sequencing was blood. CDR3 DNA sequence: TGTGCCAGCAGCTTATTCTTAGGGGGACAGGCACACACTGAAGCTTTCTTT. As protein: CASSLFLGGQAHTEAFF. Full variable domain (remainder filled in from reference TRBV7-8 and TRBJ1-1): GAGVSQSPRYKVAKRGQDVALRCDPISGHVSLFWYQQALGQGPEFLTYFQNEAQLDKSGLPSDRFFAERPEGSVSTLKIQRTQQEDSAVYLCASSLFLGGQAHTEAFFGQGTRLTVV.